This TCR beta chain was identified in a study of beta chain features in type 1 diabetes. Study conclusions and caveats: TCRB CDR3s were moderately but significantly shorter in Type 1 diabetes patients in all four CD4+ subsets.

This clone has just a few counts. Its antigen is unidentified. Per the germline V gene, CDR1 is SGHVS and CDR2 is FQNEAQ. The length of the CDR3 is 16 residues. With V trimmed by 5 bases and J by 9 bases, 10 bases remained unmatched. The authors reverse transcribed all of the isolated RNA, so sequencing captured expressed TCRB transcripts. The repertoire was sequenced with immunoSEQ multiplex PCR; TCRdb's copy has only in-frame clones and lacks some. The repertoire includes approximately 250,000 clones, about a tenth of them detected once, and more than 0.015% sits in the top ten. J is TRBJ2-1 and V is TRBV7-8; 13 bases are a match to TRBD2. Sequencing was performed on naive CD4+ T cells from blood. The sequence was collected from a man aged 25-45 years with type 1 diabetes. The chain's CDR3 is CASSPRLAGGGGEQFF. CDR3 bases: TGTGCCAGCAGCCCCAGACTAGCGGGGGGCGGGGGTGAGCAGTTCTTC.